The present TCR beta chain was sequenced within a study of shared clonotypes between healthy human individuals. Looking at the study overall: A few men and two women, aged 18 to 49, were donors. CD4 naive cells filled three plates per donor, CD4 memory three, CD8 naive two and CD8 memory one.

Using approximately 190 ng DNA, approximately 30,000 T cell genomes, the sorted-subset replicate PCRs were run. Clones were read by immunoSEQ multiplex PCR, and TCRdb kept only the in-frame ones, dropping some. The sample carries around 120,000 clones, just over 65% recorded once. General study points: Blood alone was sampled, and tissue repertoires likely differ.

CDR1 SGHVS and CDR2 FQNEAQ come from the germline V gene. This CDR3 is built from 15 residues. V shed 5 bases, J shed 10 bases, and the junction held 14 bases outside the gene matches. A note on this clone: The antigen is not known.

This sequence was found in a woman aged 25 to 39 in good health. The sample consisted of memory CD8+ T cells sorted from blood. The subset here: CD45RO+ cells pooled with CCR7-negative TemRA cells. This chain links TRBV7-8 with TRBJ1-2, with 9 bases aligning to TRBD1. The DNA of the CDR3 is TGTGCCAGCAGCGTCCGACCGGGACAGGGATTCAACTACACCTTC. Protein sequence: CASSVRPGQGFNYTF.